This is a list of T cell receptor beta chains from one sample in a study of T-cell memory formation after mild COVID-19. Each CDR3 protein is one row after TCRdb ran MiXCR on the 5' RACE reads. Seen here are 200,000 or so distinct CDR3 sequences, 9% to 10% observed once, and the top ten hold 3% to 4.5%. The sample taken for sequencing was PBMCs or a T cell subset sorted from them (not recorded which). These receptors were obtained from a man between 18 and 35 years old who had mild COVID-19 (a few samples of this study predate the infection). Cell type and time point are not known. Each CDR3 is given with its conserved first and last residue. Fields, in order: J gene, clone size, D gene, V gene, CDR3 protein, CDR3 DNA. A D gene is named only where the DNA matches it firmly. A clone size is listed for some rows: how often the clone was seen (once, few, many), or a class if it is expanded.

>TRBJ1-6|few|TRBD1|TRBV28
CASTINPGQGRTLHF
TGTGCCAGCACCATTAACCCGGGACAGGGCCGCACCCTCCACTTT
>TRBJ2-3|few|TRBD1|TRBV9
CASSVLGGQSSTDTQYF
TGTGCCAGCAGCGTTTTAGGGGGCCAATCTAGCACAGATACGCAGTATTTT
>TRBJ2-5|NA|NA|TRBV5-8
CASSLAPYQETQYF
TGTGCCAGCAGCTTGGCACCGTACCAAGAGACCCAGTACTTC
>TRBJ1-1|few|TRBD1|TRBV7-9
CASSQGQGTEAFF
TGTGCCAGCAGCCAGGGACAGGGGACTGAAGCTTTCTTT
>TRBJ2-1|few|TRBD2|TRBV12-3/TRBV12-4
CASSQSGGGFYNEQFF
TGTGCCAGCAGCCAATCCGGCGGGGGGTTCTACAATGAGCAGTTCTTC
>TRBJ2-3|NA|NA|TRBV7-8
CASNPGTRGLDTQYF
TGTGCCAGCAACCCCGGGACGAGGGGGTTGGATACGCAGTATTTT
>TRBJ1-1|few|NA|TRBV20-1
CSARARGASKFWGTEAFF
TGCAGTGCTAGGGCCCGGGGAGCTTCAAAATTTTGGGGCACTGAAGCTTTCTTT
>TRBJ2-7|few|NA|TRBV7-6
CASSPPGGQGGREQYF
TGTGCCAGCAGCCCCCCGGGGGGCCAGGGGGGGAGGGAGCAGTACTTC
>TRBJ1-1|NA|NA|TRBV20-1
CSARDSRGALAFF
TGCAGTGCTAGAGATTCGAGAGGGGCTCTCGCTTTCTTT
>TRBJ1-2|many|NA|TRBV5-1
CASSYKTGHDDGYTF
TGCGCCAGCAGCTACAAAACAGGACATGACGATGGCTACACCTTC
>TRBJ1-4|few|TRBD1|TRBV3-1
CASSLAGTVSNEKLFF
TGTGCCAGCAGTCTCGCGGGGACAGTAAGCAATGAAAAACTGTTTTTT
>TRBJ2-3|few|NA|TRBV7-2
CASSLPIRGRITDTQYF
TGTGCCAGCAGCTTACCAATTCGAGGGAGGATAACAGATACGCAGTATTTT
>TRBJ1-2|few|NA|TRBV7-9
CASTTLGGPSGGYTF
TGTGCCAGCACTACCCTCGGAGGACCCTCGGGTGGCTACACCTTC
>TRBJ1-2|many|NA|TRBV7-2
CASSWAVGGDYGYTF
TGTGCCAGCAGCTGGGCGGTAGGAGGAGACTATGGCTACACCTTC
>TRBJ1-3|many|NA|TRBV7-9
CALTQGTTGNTIYF
TGTGCCCTAACCCAGGGGACGACTGGAAACACCATATATTTT
>TRBJ2-5|many|NA|TRBV15
CATSSDSPRGETQYF
TGTGCCACCAGCAGCGACAGTCCCAGAGGGGAGACCCAGTACTTC